This TCR beta chain stems from a study of response to subunit inactivated influenza vaccine (dated 2018 in TCRdb). General notes on the study: The study used deep quantitative T cell receptor repertoire profiling to track responses to a trivalent subunit inactivated influenza vaccine.

Overall study outcomes, separate from this receptor: The authors suggested that each seasonal influenza vaccination may recruit only a limited number of new T cells.

For this clonotype: The specificity of this receptor is unknown. Being one base from a much bigger clone, this may be a read error. The conserved final phenylalanine or tryptophan is absent from the CDR3, which likely points to a read error.

Via the germline V gene (reference sequence), CDR1 is LNHNV and CDR2 YYDKDF. The germline ends are 12 bases apart after V is trimmed by 4 bases and J by 0 bases. The CDR3 totals 16 residues, both ends included. This entry keeps only the CDR3 DNA: 48 bases, framed from base 1. Library prep was done by RT-PCR. Instrument used: Illumina HiSeq 2500. TCRdb trimmed public reads at Q25 via fastp, called clones via MiXCR and kept in-frame beta chains. Rows are combined by CDR3 protein, so each entry shows the most common genes and DNA. A total of fewer than 700,000 distinct CDR3 sequences appear in this sample, 10% to 15% of them only once. Of the sample, around 13% is held by the ten largest clones. What this sample's time point label stands for: 45 to 50 days after influenza vaccine administration.

This chain joins TRBV15 to TRBJ1-4; no confident D gene assignment can be made. This sequence originates from a man aged 45-65 years who received an inactivated influenza vaccine. Donor details come from another sample of the same person, matched by shared clones. This material consisted of PBMCs from blood, taken about 6 weeks after vaccination. Here the CDR3 is given as CATSKTATATNEKLFS. The sequenced DNA: TGTGCCACCAGCAAAACAGCCACAGCAACTAATGAAAAACTGTTTTCT.